This T cell receptor beta chain was identified in a study of T-cell memory formation after mild COVID-19. Whole-study results and caveats: Clones that shrank (day 15 to 85) were balanced CD4/CD8, whereas later expanders leaned CD4+.

On this clonotype: No antigen is known for it.

CDR1 and CDR2 (germline): KGHSH, LQKENI. The V and J ends lost 3 bases and 7 bases respectively, with 10 bases between them. The CDR3 has 13 amino acids. Each CDR3 protein is one row after TCRdb ran MiXCR on the 5' RACE reads. The sample consists of roughly 130,000 distinct CDR3 sequences, about a sixth of them appearing once. Sequencing input: PBMCs or a T cell subset sorted from them (not recorded which). The receptor's source is a man aged 18-30 years who had mild COVID-19 (a few samples of this study predate the infection). Cell type and time point are not known. V is TRBV18 and J is TRBJ2-1; no clear D. The CDR3 DNA sequence: TGTGCCAGCTCACCTTCAGGTCGGAATGAGCAGTTCTTC. Translation gives CASSPSGRNEQFF. Full variable domain (missing parts from reference TRBV18 and TRBJ2-1): NAGVMQNPRHLVRRRGQEARLRCSPMKGHSHVYWYRQLPEEGLKFMVYLQKENIIDESGMPKERFSAEFPKEGPSILRIQQVVRGDSAAYFCASSPSGRNEQFFGPGTRLTVL.